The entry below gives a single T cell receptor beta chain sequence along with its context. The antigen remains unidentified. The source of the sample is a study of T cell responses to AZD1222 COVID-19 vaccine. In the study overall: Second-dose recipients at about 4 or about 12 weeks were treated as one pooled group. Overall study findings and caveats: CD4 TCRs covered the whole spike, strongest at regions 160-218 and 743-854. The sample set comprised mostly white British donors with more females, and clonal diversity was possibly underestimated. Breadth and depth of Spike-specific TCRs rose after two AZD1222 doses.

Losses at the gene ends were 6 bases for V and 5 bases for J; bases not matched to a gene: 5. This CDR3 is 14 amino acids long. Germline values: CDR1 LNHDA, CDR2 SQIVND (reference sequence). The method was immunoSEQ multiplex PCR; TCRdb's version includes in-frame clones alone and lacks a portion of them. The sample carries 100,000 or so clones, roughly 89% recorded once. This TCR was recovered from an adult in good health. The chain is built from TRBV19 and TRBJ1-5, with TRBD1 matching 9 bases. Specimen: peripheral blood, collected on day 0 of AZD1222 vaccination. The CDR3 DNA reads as TGTGCCAGTAGGGGACAGGGAGTCGATCAGCCCCAGCATTTT. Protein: CASRGQGVDQPQHF.